Below, 30 T cell receptor beta chains from the same sample are listed, as sequenced in a study of Ad26.COV2.S vaccination and SARS-CoV-2 variants. Noted treatment: some 19 received Ad26.COV2.S at low or high dose, single or two shots; about 5 received placebo; per-sample allocation not given. Samples came from day 63 after the first vaccine or placebo injection. Profiled with immunoSEQ multiplex PCR; TCRdb holds only in-frame clones, not every one. In the table there are about 280,000 clones, roughly 86% of which are singletons. The source material was peripheral blood, sampled in a trial of Ad26.COV2.S vaccine versus placebo. All receptors derive from a person aged 18-60 years who received the Ad26.COV2.S COVID-19 vaccine or a placebo.

The J gene is TRBJ2-7, the V gene TRBV6-7; possibly TRBD2 for D (6 bases). TRBV6-7 is recorded as an ORF, its role being uncertain. V was trimmed by 0 bases and J by 3 bases, leaving 21 bases between them. This CDR3 region has 18 residues. This CDR3 reads CASSYSGGIAPLLYEQYF. DNA of the CDR3: TGTGCCAGCAGTTACTCTGGAGGGATAGCCCCCCTTCTCTACGAGCAGTACTTC.

V gene TRBV6-2 or TRBV6-3 combines with J gene TRBJ1-5; D remains unclear. The CDR3 runs 13 residues. Trimming took 2 bases from V and 5 from J, leaving 7 bases between them. Germline V CDR1 and CDR2: MNHEY, SVGEGT. Written as DNA, the CDR3 is TGTGCCAGCAGTTACCCCGGGTATCAGCCCCAGCATTTT. This sequence encodes CASSYPGYQPQHF.

For the CDR3, the DNA is TGCGCCAGCAGCCAAGGTCCGGGGGGTGGTTCGAGCTCCTATAATTCACCCCTCCACTTT. Its translation: CASSQGPGGGSSSYNSPLHF. The genes are TRBV4-1 and TRBJ1-6; tentatively, D is TRBD1 (5 bases). CDR1 and CDR2 (germline): MGHRA, YSYEKL. Trimming removed 1 base from V and 0 bases from J, with 19 bases in between. The CDR3 runs 20 residues.

The chain joins TRBV2 to TRBJ2-4, with D perhaps given as TRBD1 or TRBD2 (5 bases each). The germline gives CDR1 SNHLY, CDR2 FYNNEI. V was trimmed by 6 bases and J by 1 base, leaving 10 bases between them. CDR3 length: 14 amino acids. The CDR3 nucleotides read TGTGCCAGCAGCCCGGGGCTTGCCAAAAACATTCAGTACTTC. It translates to CASSPGLAKNIQYF.

The chain links TRBV5-1 to TRBJ2-3; D perhaps matches TRBD1 (5 bases). The CDR3 covers 14 residues. Germline V gene data show CDR1 as SGHRS and CDR2 as YFSETQ. Trimming removed 0 bases at V and 4 bases at J, with 9 bases between. CDR3 amino acids: CASSLESGSDTQYF. CDR3 coding DNA: TGCGCCAGCAGCTTGGAATCAGGGTCAGATACGCAGTATTTT.

This chain links TRBV7-2 with TRBJ2-1; 11 bases map to TRBD2. The junction had 10 bases not matched to a gene; V was cut back by 4 bases and J by 2 bases. CDR1 and CDR2 from the germline V gene are SGHTA and FQGNSA. The CDR3 is 18 residues long. The CDR3 loop reads CASSSMGSGRGTYNEQFF. In DNA form, the CDR3 reads TGTGCCAGCAGCTCCATGGGTAGCGGGAGGGGTACCTACAATGAGCAGTTCTTC.

The rearrangement uses TRBV7-9 and TRBJ1-3; 8 positions agree with TRBD1. The germline V gene has CDR1 SEHNR and CDR2 FQNEAQ (reference sequence). There are 15 residues in the CDR3. V was pared by 5 bases and J by 0 bases, with 3 bases of the junction left unmatched. The CDR3 DNA reads TGTGCCAGCAGCATTGGGACAGGCTCTGGAAACACCATATATTTT. Translation gives CASSIGTGSGNTIYF.

The chain carries TRBV15 and TRBJ1-3; the match to TRBD1 covers 7 bases. Germline V gene sequence: CDR1 LNHNV, CDR2 YYDKDF (reference sequence). The CDR3 extends over 14 amino acids. Germline trimming cut 3 bases from V and 3 bases from J; bases unmatched to any gene: 2. This chain's CDR3 is CATSSDRDGNTIYF. The CDR3 nucleotides read TGTGCCACCAGCAGTGACAGGGATGGAAACACCATATATTTT.

The rearrangement joins TRBV5-1 to TRBJ2-2; D tentatively reads TRBD1 or TRBD2 (6 bases each). CDR3 size: 15 residues. Per the germline V gene, CDR1 is SGHRS and CDR2 is YFSETQ. V lost 1 base and J 4 bases, leaving 11 bases between the germline ends. The CDR3 DNA reads TGCGCCAGCAGCTTGTGGGGGGCTGGCACCGGGGAGCTGTTTTTT. Translation: CASSLWGAGTGELFF.

The chain couples TRBV7-2 to TRBJ2-5; 9 positions match TRBD2. V shed 1 base, J shed 3 bases, and the junction held 3 bases outside the gene matches. The CDR3 is made up of 15 amino acids. Germline CDR1 is SGHTA and CDR2 is FQGNSA. The DNA for the CDR3 is TGTGCCAGCAGCTTAGTAGCGGGGGTAGAAGAGACCCAGTACTTC. It codes for CASSLVAGVEETQYF.

Here the CDR3 DNA reads TGTGCCAGCATCATATTACAGGGCACTCCAACACTCGACACTGAAGCTTTCTTT. The encoded protein is CASIILQGTPTLDTEAFF. This rearrangement joins TRBV5-6 to TRBJ1-1; TRBD1 is a possible D gene (6 bases). V lost 6 bases and J 3 bases, leaving 27 bases between the germline ends. CDR1 is SGHDT and CDR2 is YYEEEE in the germline V gene. The CDR3 runs to 18 residues.

The V gene is TRBV3-1 (or the pseudogene TRBV3-2), the J gene TRBJ2-7; 15 nucleotides line up with TRBD2. CDR1 and CDR2 (germline): LGHDT, YNNKEL (reference sequence). The CDR3 loop spans 20 amino acids. V was clipped by 1 base and J by 2 bases; unmatched bases: 12. The CDR3 sequence: CASSQALGLAGGTRPYEQYF. In DNA form, the CDR3 reads TGTGCCAGCAGCCAAGCCCTAGGACTAGCGGGGGGGACAAGACCCTACGAGCAGTACTTC.

The table lists this clone with a count of one. The chain couples TRBV15 to TRBJ2-1; 9 bases line up with TRBD2. The germline CDR1 and CDR2 sequences are LNHNV and YYDKDF (reference sequence). J lost 8 bases, V lost 3 bases, and 14 bases had no gene match. The CDR3 length is 17 residues. In DNA form, the CDR3 reads TGTGCCACCAGCAGTTACTTAGCGGGGGAGCCCAGGGATGAGCAGTTCTTC. Translation: CATSSYLAGEPRDEQFF.

This clone turned up a few times. The V and J genes are TRBV12-5 and TRBJ2-3; 13 bases agree with TRBD2. The CDR3 is 19 amino acids. The germline CDR1 and CDR2 sequences are LGHNT and FRNRAP. The V segment lost 5 bases and the J segment 4 bases; nucleotides outside the gene matches: 15. DNA for the CDR3: TGTGCTAGTGGTAGCCCCGGCGGGACTAGCGGGGTTGGTGCAGATACGCAGTATTTT. This encodes CASGSPGGTSGVGADTQYF.

V and J are TRBV4-2 and TRBJ1-1; no clear D gene. Trimming removed 5 bases from V and 2 bases from J, with 12 bases in between. Germline V CDR1 and CDR2: LGHNA, YNFKEQ. The CDR3 has 14 amino acids. CDR3 loop: CASSLDGTNTEAFF. Written as DNA, the CDR3 is TGTGCCAGCAGCTTGGACGGTACCAACACTGAAGCTTTCTTT.

In its sample, this clone was seen once. The CDR3 is CASSLTDGNYGYTF. The DNA for the CDR3 is TGTGCCAGCAGCCTTACGGACGGTAACTATGGCTACACCTTC. The chain uses TRBV6-5 and TRBJ1-2; no definite D call. The CDR3 extends over 14 amino acids. V was trimmed by 6 bases and J by 1 base, leaving 12 bases between them. Germline lookup yields CDR1 MNHEY and CDR2 SVGAGI.

J is TRBJ2-7 and V is TRBV3-1 (or the pseudogene TRBV3-2), with D maybe TRBD2 (6 bases). Between the trimmed V and J ends, which lost 4 bases and 2 bases, there was a span of 21 bases. The germline V gene has CDR1 LGHDT and CDR2 YNNKEL (reference sequence). The CDR3 contains 17 residues. CDR3 bases: TGTGCCAGCAGCCCCGACTTTTCCGTCGGGAGCACCTACGAGCAGTACTTC. The encoded protein is CASSPDFSVGSTYEQYF.

The V gene is TRBV19, the J gene TRBJ1-5; D is undetermined. The germline V gene has CDR1 LNHDA and CDR2 SQIVND (reference sequence). The CDR3 sequence is 13 residues long. V lost 9 bases and J lost 3, with 12 bases in between. The CDR3 bases are TGTGCCAGCACCCGAGCCCCCAATCAGCCCCAGCATTTT. Amino acid sequence: CASTRAPNQPQHF.

In its sample, this clone was seen a few times. The chain couples TRBV4-2 to TRBJ1-4; D call uncertain. Trimming pared 3 bases from V and 8 bases from J, leaving 4 bases between. Germline V gene sequence: CDR1 LGHNA, CDR2 YNFKEQ. The CDR3 sequence is 11 residues long. The CDR3 is CASSQREKLFF. CDR3 nucleotide sequence: TGTGCCAGCAGCCAGAGGGAAAAACTGTTTTTT.

As for this clone: The germline gene is not matched at one end of the junction; a read error may be the cause. The chain couples TRBV7-9 to TRBJ1-5; a possible D gene is TRBD1 (5 bases). The germline V gene has CDR1 SEHNR and CDR2 FQNEAQ (reference sequence). This CDR3 is 13 amino acids long. This CDR3 reads CASNLGGNQPQHF. The CDR3 coding sequence is TGTGCCAGCAACTTAGGGGGCAATCAGCCCCAGCATTTT.

The chain links TRBV5-1 to TRBJ1-4; D is undetermined. The CDR3 extends over 13 amino acids. The V end was cut by 4 bases, the J end by 1 base, with 5 bases between. In germline, CDR1 is SGHRS, CDR2 YFSETQ. CDR3 in amino acids: CASSALTNEKLFF. In DNA, the CDR3 is TGCGCCAGCAGCGCCCTAACTAATGAAAAACTGTTTTTT.

DNA for the CDR3: TGTGCCAGCAGCCAACACCCTGGGTATGGCAGGGACACCTCCTATGGCTACACCTTC. Encoded protein: CASSQHPGYGRDTSYGYTF. The genes are TRBV3-1 (or the pseudogene TRBV3-2) and TRBJ1-2; maybe TRBD1 (6 bases). V shed 2 bases and J shed 4 bases, with 26 bases lying between them. Looked up from germline, CDR1 is LGHDT and CDR2 is YNNKEL (reference sequence). This CDR3 is 19 amino acids long.

The J gene is TRBJ2-1, the V gene TRBV7-9; TRBD2 might be the D (5 bases). Germline V gene data show CDR1 as SEHNR and CDR2 as FQNEAQ (reference sequence). The CDR3 covers 11 residues. The V end was cut by 5 bases, the J end by 11 bases, with 10 bases between. CDR3 in DNA: TGTGCCAGCAGCCCCCGGGATCAGCAGTTCTTC. Amino acid sequence: CASSPRDQQFF.

The chain recombines TRBV5-1 with TRBJ2-3; the match to TRBD1 covers 7 bases. In germline, CDR1 is SGHRS, CDR2 YFSETQ. The CDR3 has 14 residues. The J segment lost 4 bases and the V segment lost 4 bases, leaving 6 bases of the junction unmatched. The CDR3 DNA sequence: TGCGCCAGCAGCGGCTCAGGGGGACCAGATACGCAGTATTTT. Translated: CASSGSGGPDTQYF. Filled out from reference TRBV5-1 and TRBJ2-3, the complete variable domain reads KAGVTQTPRYLIKTRGQQVTLSCSPISGHRSVSWYQQTPGQGLQFLFEYFSETQRNKGNFPGRFSGRQFSNSRSEMNVSTLELGDSALYLCASSGSGGPDTQYFGPGTRLTVL.

The chain carries TRBV18 and TRBJ2-7, with D hard to call. Looked up from germline, CDR1 is KGHSH and CDR2 is LQKENI. This CDR3 is built from 13 residues. Trimming removed 1 base at V and 0 bases at J, with 4 bases between. For the CDR3, the DNA is TGTGCCAGCTCACCACGCAGCTCCTACGAGCAGTACTTC. This gives the protein CASSPRSSYEQYF.

The gene calls are TRBV3-1 (or the pseudogene TRBV3-2) and TRBJ1-3; perhaps TRBD1 as D (5 bases). V dropped 4 bases and J dropped 2 bases, with 18 bases sitting between them. This CDR3 spans 17 amino acids. The germline gives CDR1 LGHDT, CDR2 YNNKEL (reference sequence). As DNA, the CDR3 is TGTGCCAGCAGCCGCAAAGCAGGGTATCTAACTGGAAACACCATATATTTT. Translated, it gives CASSRKAGYLTGNTIYF.

The chain joins TRBV10-3 to TRBJ1-3; D unresolved. The germline V gene has CDR1 ENHRY and CDR2 SYGVKD. The CDR3 is made up of 15 amino acids. V lost 0 bases to trimming and J lost 0 bases, with 6 bases between them. The CDR3 spells CAISESYSSGNTIYF. The CDR3 nucleotides read TGTGCCATCAGTGAGTCGTACAGCTCTGGAAACACCATATATTTT.

This clone was detected once. J is TRBJ2-1 and V is TRBV7-9; 8 bases align to TRBD2. J lost 2 bases, V lost 4 bases, and 7 bases had no gene match. The germline V gene encodes CDR1 SEHNR and CDR2 FQNEAQ (reference sequence). CDR3 length: 16 residues. CDR3 sequence (DNA): TGTGCCAGCAGCTCCGAGCGGGAGTCGGCCTACAATGAGCAGTTCTTC. Its translation is CASSSERESAYNEQFF. The complete variable domain, with remaining parts taken from reference TRBV7-9 and TRBJ2-1, reads DTGVSQNPRHKITKRGQNVTFRCDPISEHNRLYWYRQTLGQGPEFLTYFQNEAQLEKSRLLSDRFSAERPKGSFSTLEIQRTEQGDSAMYLCASSSERESAYNEQFFGPGTRLTVL.

The chain recombines TRBV7-9 with TRBJ2-5; weak D call: TRBD2 (6 bases). V was trimmed by 3 bases and J by 5 bases, leaving 22 bases between them. The CDR3 consists of 17 residues. Per the germline V gene, CDR1 is SEHNR and CDR2 is FQNEAQ (reference sequence). The DNA for the CDR3 is TGTGCCAGCAGCTTTTCTGTGGGAGGTGGGCTGCGGGAGACCCAGTACTTC. It codes for CASSFSVGGGLRETQYF.

The chain carries TRBV19 and TRBJ1-4; D unclear. The CDR3 runs to 11 residues. Per the germline V gene, CDR1 is LNHDA and CDR2 is SQIVND (reference sequence). V lost 7 bases and J lost 8, with 8 bases in between. CDR3 DNA sequence: TGTGCCAGTAACGGAAGGGAAAAACTGTTTTTT. Its translation is CASNGREKLFF.